This TCR beta chain was sequenced for a study of blood T cell repertoires in COVID-19. The overall study: Sites across the United States, Italy and Spain contributed samples from acute and convalescent COVID-19. PBMCs, B-cell-depleted T cells, or T cells were the source of the cDNA or gDNA that made up the material.

The CDR3 runs 15 residues. Germline V lookup: CDR1 LGHDT, CDR2 YNNKEL (reference sequence). With V trimmed by 7 bases and J by 6 bases, 12 bases remained unmatched. How the authors handled the data: Estimates of nucleated cell counts were drawn from the amplification of reference gene primers. Profiled with immunoSEQ multiplex PCR; TCRdb holds only in-frame clones, not every one. The V and J calls and clone size come from that table; D and trimming were worked out from the DNA. Of some 110,000 clones in the sample, 81% are singletons; the top ten hold more than 30%. This clone showed up just a few times.

The chain uses TRBV3-1 (or the pseudogene TRBV3-2) and TRBJ1-1; 9 positions match TRBD1. Sequencing was done on a sample of peripheral blood. The clonotype was recovered from a man at least 80 years old with acute or convalescent COVID-19. The CDR3 DNA reads as TGTGCCAGCATCCCTAACAGGGGGCGCGTTTCTGAAGCTTTCTTT. This gives the protein CASIPNRGRVSEAFF.